The TCR beta chain described here comes from a study of tumor-infiltrating lymphocytes in primary liver carcinoma. Unsorted whole blood supplied the blood RNA, and germline DNA was isolated too. Points on this clonotype: An end of the junction differs from the germline gene, which may be a read error.

The CDR3 loop spans 14 amino acids. The investigators made TCR beta cDNA from 400 to 500 ng total RNA, using a constant-region primer. Libraries for TCR beta were built through three nested multiplex PCR rounds, which together made up a slightly modified ARM-PCR procedure. The first two PCR rounds, around 11 cycles each, used TRBV1-TRBV30 forward primers and a C-beta reverse primer. TCRdb reanalysed the multiplex PCR reads using MiXCR and keeps one entry per CDR3 protein. This sample yields 190,000 or so distinct CDR3 sequences, of which approximately 64% are seen a single time; approximately 6.6% belongs to the top ten.

The chain employs TRBV23-1 and TRBJ2-2; 7 bases are shared with TRBD1. TRBV23-1 is recorded as an ORF, its role being uncertain. The sequencing input was peripheral blood. The source of this sequence is a woman aged 55-69 years with primary liver carcinoma and hepatitis B virus infection. The CDR3 sequence is CASSHSQGDRGAVF. The CDR3 DNA sequence: TGCGCCAGCAGTCACTCGCAGGGGGACCGGGGAGCTGTTTTT.